This T cell receptor beta chain was obtained from a study of technical replicates of blood from a few donors. V shed 3 bases, J shed 4 bases, and the junction held 5 bases outside the gene matches. The CDR3 spans 15 residues. The germline V gene has CDR1 SGHRS and CDR2 YFSETQ. Sequencing was performed with immunoSEQ multiplex PCR; in TCRdb, only in-frame clones are kept and a portion is missing. The table has about 69,000 clones, 88% seen once. Sequencing was done on a sample of PBMCs. The clonotype was recovered from a human donor in good health. Some clones in this sample may be carry-over from other donors' samples. The chain employs TRBV5-1 and TRBJ2-5, with TRBD2 matching over 11 bases. The CDR3 sequence is CASSSGTSGLETQYF. In DNA form, the CDR3 reads TGCGCCAGCAGCTCCGGGACTAGCGGTTTAGAGACCCAGTACTTC.